Included here is one TCR beta chain sequence, with context. Its target is not known. The data belong to a study of cytomegalovirus exposure and HLA in healthy donors. Notes on the study in general: Three chains linked to CMV were shown in vitro to be specific for CMV antigens.

Data came from immunoSEQ multiplex PCR; TCRdb stores just in-frame clones and leaves some out. The table shows 250,000 to 350,000 clones, with roughly 88% occurring only once. Sequencing input: PBMCs. This TCR derives from a woman under 30 in good health and CMV-seronegative.

CDR3: CASSATSGQDNEQFF. The CDR3 DNA follows: TGTGCCAGTAGTGCAACTAGCGGGCAAGACAATGAGCAGTTCTTC. This sequence joins TRBV19 and TRBJ2-1, with TRBD2 matching over 9 bases. V trimming: 5 bases; J trimming: 5 bases; junction bases outside the gene matches: 7. This CDR3 spans 15 amino acids. CDR1 is LNHDA, CDR2 SQIVND, per germline (reference sequence).